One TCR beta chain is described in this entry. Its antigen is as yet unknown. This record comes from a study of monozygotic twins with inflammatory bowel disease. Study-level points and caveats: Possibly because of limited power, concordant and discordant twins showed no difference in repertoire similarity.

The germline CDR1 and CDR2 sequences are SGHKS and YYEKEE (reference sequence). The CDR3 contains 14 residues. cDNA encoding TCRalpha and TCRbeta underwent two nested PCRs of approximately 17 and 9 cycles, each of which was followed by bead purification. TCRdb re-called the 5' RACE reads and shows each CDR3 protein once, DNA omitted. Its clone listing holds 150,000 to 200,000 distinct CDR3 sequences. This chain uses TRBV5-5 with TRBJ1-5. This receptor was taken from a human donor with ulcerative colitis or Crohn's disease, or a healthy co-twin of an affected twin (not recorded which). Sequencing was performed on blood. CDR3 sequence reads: CASSLGSHNQPQHF.